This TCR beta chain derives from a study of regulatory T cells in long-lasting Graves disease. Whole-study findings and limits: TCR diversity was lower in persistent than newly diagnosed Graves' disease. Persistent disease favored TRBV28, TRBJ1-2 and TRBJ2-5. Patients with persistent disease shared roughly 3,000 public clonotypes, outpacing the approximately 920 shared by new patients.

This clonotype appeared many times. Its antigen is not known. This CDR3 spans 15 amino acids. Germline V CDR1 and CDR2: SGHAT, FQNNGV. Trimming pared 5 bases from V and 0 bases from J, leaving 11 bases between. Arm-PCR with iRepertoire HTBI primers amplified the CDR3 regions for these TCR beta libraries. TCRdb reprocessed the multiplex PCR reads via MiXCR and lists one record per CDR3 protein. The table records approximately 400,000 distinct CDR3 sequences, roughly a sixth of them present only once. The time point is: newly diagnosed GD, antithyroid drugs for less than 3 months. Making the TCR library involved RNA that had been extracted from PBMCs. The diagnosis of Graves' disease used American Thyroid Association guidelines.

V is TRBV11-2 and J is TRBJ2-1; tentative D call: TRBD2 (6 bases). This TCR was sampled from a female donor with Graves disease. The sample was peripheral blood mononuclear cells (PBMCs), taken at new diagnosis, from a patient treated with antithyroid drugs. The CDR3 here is CASSGTPYSYNEQFF. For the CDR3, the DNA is TGTGCCAGCAGCGGGACTCCATACTCCTACAATGAGCAGTTCTTC.